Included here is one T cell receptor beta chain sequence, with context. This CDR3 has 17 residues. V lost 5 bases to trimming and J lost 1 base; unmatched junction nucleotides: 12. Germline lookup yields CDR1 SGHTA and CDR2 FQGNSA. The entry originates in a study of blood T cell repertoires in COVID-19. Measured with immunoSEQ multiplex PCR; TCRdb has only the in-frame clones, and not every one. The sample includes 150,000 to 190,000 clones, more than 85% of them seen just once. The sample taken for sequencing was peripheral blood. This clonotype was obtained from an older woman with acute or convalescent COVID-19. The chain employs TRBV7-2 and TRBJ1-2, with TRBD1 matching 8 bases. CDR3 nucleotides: TGTGCCAGCAGCCCTAACGACAGGGGCCGATTTAACTATGGCTACACCTTC. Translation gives CASSPNDRGRFNYGYTF.